This T cell receptor (beta chain) was documented in a study of shared clonotypes between healthy human individuals. Per the study methods: Filtering of immunoSEQ junctional sequences could not match full-length read filtering. Data came from immunoSEQ multiplex PCR; TCRdb stores just in-frame clones and leaves some out. That table is the source of V, J and clone size, and D and trimming were worked out from the DNA. The table shows about 2.4 million clones, with approximately 93% occurring only once. In this sample, this clone turned up once. The CDR3 has 17 residues. Per germline, CDR1 GTSNPN and CDR2 SVGIG (reference sequence). After removal of 0 bases from V and 2 bases from J, the junction contained 8 bases not matched to a gene.

The V and J genes are TRBV30 and TRBJ2-3; TRBD2 matches at 10 bases. This clonotype originated in a man aged 18 to 35 in good health. Some clones in this sample may be carry-over from other donors' samples. Sample: naive CD4+ T cells from PBMCs. As for subset: CD45RA+ positively selected. CDR3 nucleotide sequence: TGTGCCTGGAGTGTCCTATGGACTAGCGGAACCACAGATACGCAGTATTTT. Translation: CAWSVLWTSGTTDTQYF.